This T cell receptor (beta chain) was documented in a study of regulatory T cells in long-lasting Graves disease. As to this clonotype: It may be a read error: a sequence one base away is much more abundant.

Construction of the TCR beta libraries employed iRepertoire HTBI primers in conjunction with Arm-PCR of CDR3 regions. TCRdb re-analysed the multiplex PCR reads in MiXCR, keeping a single row per CDR3 protein. The sample includes around 500,000 distinct CDR3 sequences, about 20% of them seen just once. CDR1 and CDR2 (germline): MNHEY, SVGEGT. The CDR3 spans 14 residues. The time point is: persistent/refractory GD, antithyroid drugs over 5 years with positive TRAb. The TCR library was made from RNA that had been extracted from PBMCs in TRIzol. The chain joins TRBV6-2 or TRBV6-3 to TRBJ1-1, with D tentatively TRBD1 (5 bases). The clonotype comes from a female donor with Graves disease. The input for sequencing was peripheral blood mononuclear cells (PBMCs), taken when the disease was refractory, from a patient treated with antithyroid drugs. DNA for the CDR3: TGTGCCGGCAGTCCGGGGACGCAGGTGACTGAAGCTTTCTTT. Encoded protein: CAGSPGTQVTEAFF.